The 18 T cell receptor beta chains in this list originate from one sample, sequenced in a study of OX40 agonist ivuxolimab in advanced cancers. Sequencing used immunoSEQ multiplex PCR; TCRdb keeps in-frame clones, though not all of them. The data hold more than 65,000 clones, with about nine tenths observed a single time. This specimen consisted of CD4+ or CD8+ T cells sorted from blood, obtained in a trial of the OX40 agonist ivuxolimab. All receptors derive from an adult with an advanced solid tumor such as melanoma, head and neck, liver or kidney cancer.

The chain recombines TRBV2 with TRBJ1-6; D might be TRBD1 (6 bases). From germline, CDR1 is SNHLY and CDR2 FYNNEI. V lost 6 bases, J lost 0 bases, and 18 bases lay in between. This CDR3 comprises 18 residues. CDR3 sequence reads: CASRGTMGVSSYNSPLHF. DNA of the CDR3: TGTGCCAGCAGGGGGACAATGGGAGTGAGCTCCTATAATTCACCCCTCCACTTT.

The CDR3 reads CASSGIGGNDQPQHF. The CDR3 nucleotides are TGTGCCAGCAGTGGCATCGGGGGAAATGATCAGCCCCAGCATTTT. The rearrangement links TRBV25-1 to TRBJ1-5; weak D call: TRBD1 (5 bases). This CDR3 spans 15 amino acids. V was clipped by 4 bases and J by 5 bases, with 15 bases between them. Germline V gene sequence: CDR1 MGHDK, CDR2 SYGVNS.

The V and J genes are TRBV5-1 and TRBJ1-4; TRBD1 aligns across 8 bases. Looked up from germline, CDR1 is SGHRS and CDR2 is YFSETQ. The CDR3 is made up of 14 amino acids. J was trimmed by 4 bases and V by 3 bases; bases with no gene match: 2. The CDR3 region is CASSSGQDNEKLFF. For the CDR3, the DNA is TGCGCCAGCAGCTCGGGACAGGATAATGAAAAACTGTTTTTT.

This clone was found once. The chain couples TRBV20-1 to TRBJ2-1, with D unclear. CDR3 size: 11 residues. Trimming took 6 bases from V and 8 from J, leaving 11 bases between them. Germline V lookup: CDR1 DFQATT, CDR2 SNEGSKA (reference sequence). Here the CDR3 reads CSAEKTDEQFF. The CDR3 DNA sequence: TGCAGTGCGGAAAAGACCGATGAGCAGTTCTTC.

The chain is built from TRBV6-1 and TRBJ1-2; tentative D call: TRBD1 (6 bases). Germline V lookup: CDR1 MNHNS, CDR2 SASEGT. The V end was cut by 1 base, the J end by 2 bases, with 14 bases between. The CDR3 sequence is 16 residues long. CDR3: CASSEDARGYNYGYTF. The DNA of the CDR3 is TGTGCCAGCAGTGAAGACGCCAGGGGCTACAACTATGGCTACACCTTC.

The table lists this clone with a few counts. The V call is TRBV19, the J call TRBJ1-6, with TRBD1 matching over 9 bases. Germline assignment: CDR1 LNHDA and CDR2 SQIVND (reference sequence). CDR3 size: 14 residues. Unmatched junction bases numbered 4, after V lost 3 bases and J lost 10 bases. CDR3 sequence reads: CASSMNRGQSPLHF. The CDR3 nucleotides read TGTGCCAGTAGTATGAACAGGGGGCAGTCACCCCTCCACTTT.

Only one count was recorded for this clone. This chain joins TRBV25-1 and TRBJ1-1; the D is unclear. The CDR3 is 14 residues long. Looked up from germline, CDR1 is MGHDK and CDR2 is SYGVNS. V was pared by 6 bases and J by 6 bases, with 17 bases between. DNA of the CDR3: TGTGCCAGCAGACTGGGAGGGATTAGAGCTGAAGCTTTCTTT. Translating gives CASRLGGIRAEAFF.

V gene TRBV5-1 combines with J gene TRBJ2-3, with TRBD1 matching 7 bases. The germline V gene encodes CDR1 SGHRS and CDR2 YFSETQ. This CDR3 spans 14 amino acids. With 5 bases clipped from V and 0 bases from J, the junction kept 3 bases outside the gene matches. CDR3 region: CASSPGGSTDTQYF. The CDR3, as DNA: TGCGCCAGCAGTCCAGGGGGTAGCACAGATACGCAGTATTTT.

The V call is TRBV5-5, the J call TRBJ2-7, with D perhaps given as TRBD1 or TRBD2 (7 bases each). The CDR3 length is 15 residues. Germline V gene data show CDR1 as SGHKS and CDR2 as YYEKEE (reference sequence). V dropped 0 bases and J dropped 3 bases, with 13 bases sitting between them. As DNA, the CDR3 is TGTGCCAGCAGCTTGGGCCAGGGGGACTACTACGAGCAGTACTTC. Its protein product is CASSLGQGDYYEQYF. Using reference TRBV5-5 and TRBJ2-7 for the parts outside the CDR3, the full variable domain is DAGVTQSPTHLIKTRGQQVTLRCSPISGHKSVSWYQQVLGQGPQFIFQYYEKEERGRGNFPDRFSARQFPNYSSELNVNALLLGDSALYLCASSLGQGDYYEQYFGPGTRLTVT.

The chain is built from TRBV6-6 and TRBJ1-1; 8 nucleotides match TRBD1. Germline values: CDR1 MNHNY, CDR2 SVGAGI (reference sequence). The CDR3 totals 15 residues. After removal of 6 bases from V and 5 bases from J, the junction contained 11 bases not matched to a gene. CDR3 in amino acids: CASRPPGQAVTEAFF. The CDR3 DNA follows: TGTGCCAGCAGGCCACCGGGACAGGCTGTGACTGAAGCTTTCTTT.

V and J are TRBV5-1 and TRBJ2-7, with 8 bases aligning to TRBD1. CDR1 and CDR2 from the germline V gene are SGHRS and YFSETQ. The V gene end was trimmed by 0 bases and the J gene end by 3 bases; junction bases not matched to a gene: 5. The CDR3 contains 15 residues. CDR3 in amino acids: CASSLAAGGLYEQYF. The CDR3 coding sequence is TGCGCCAGCAGCTTGGCCGCAGGGGGCCTCTACGAGCAGTACTTC.

The rearrangement uses TRBV18 and TRBJ2-7; 8 bases match TRBD1. CDR3 size: 17 residues. Germline loops: CDR1 KGHSH, CDR2 LQKENI. With 2 bases clipped from V and 3 bases from J, the junction kept 12 bases outside the gene matches. The CDR3 sequence: CASSPRKTGDQIYEQYF. DNA of the CDR3: TGTGCCAGCTCACCAAGGAAGACAGGGGACCAAATCTACGAGCAGTACTTC.

The gene calls are TRBV28 and TRBJ1-1; D not certain. The V end lost 2 bases, the J end lost 1 base, and 5 bases lay between the germline ends. The CDR3 extends over 13 amino acids. The V gene's germline CDR1 is MDHEN and CDR2 SYDVKM. The CDR3 region has the DNA TGTGCCAGCAGTTTAATTTCGAACACTGAAGCTTTCTTT. Translation: CASSLISNTEAFF.

The chain has TRBV2 and TRBJ2-2; either TRBD1 or TRBD2 may supply D (5 bases each). Germline assignment: CDR1 SNHLY and CDR2 FYNNEI. The CDR3 extends over 15 amino acids. The V end was cut by 7 bases, the J end by 6 bases, with 18 bases between. DNA of the CDR3: TGTGCCAGCAAGGGGAGCCATGGGACCCCCGGGGAGCTGTTTTTT. Amino acid sequence: CASKGSHGTPGELFF.

This chain connects TRBV29-1 to TRBJ2-5, with 8 bases identical to TRBD1. The CDR3 contains 13 residues. CDR1 SQVTM and CDR2 ANQGSEA come from the germline V gene. V lost 6 bases to trimming and J lost 4 bases; unmatched junction nucleotides: 7. CDR3 amino acids: CSVARQGRETQYF. The DNA of the CDR3 is TGCAGCGTCGCTAGACAGGGGAGAGAGACCCAGTACTTC.

This clone occurred a few times. The chain links TRBV30 to TRBJ2-2, with D tentatively TRBD2 (5 bases). CDR1 is GTSNPN, CDR2 SVGIG, per germline (reference sequence). This CDR3 region has 12 residues. Trimming took 4 bases from V and 13 from J, leaving 16 bases between them. This CDR3 reads CAWTGLGRGLFF. CDR3 bases: TGTGCCTGGACTGGACTGGGCCGAGGGCTGTTTTTT.

The genes are TRBV19 and TRBJ2-3; TRBD1 aligns across 7 bases. The V and J ends lost 5 bases and 1 base, in that order; junction bases with no gene match: 6. Germline V gene data show CDR1 as LNHDA and CDR2 as SQIVND (reference sequence). There are 15 residues in the CDR3. CDR3 region: CASSAQGLGTDTQYF. CDR3 DNA: TGTGCCAGTAGTGCACAGGGGTTGGGCACAGATACGCAGTATTTT.

The V and J genes are TRBV15 and TRBJ2-1; 11 bases are shared with TRBD2. This CDR3 is built from 16 residues. With 3 bases clipped from V and 5 bases from J, the junction kept 6 bases outside the gene matches. CDR1 is LNHNV and CDR2 is YYDKDF in the germline V gene (reference sequence). The CDR3 nucleotides read TGTGCCACCAGCAGGGTAGCGGGGGGGCTAGACAATGAGCAGTTCTTC. Its translation: CATSRVAGGLDNEQFF.